This T cell receptor (beta chain) came from a study of human T cells and chemical hapten exposure. This clonotype was observed a handful of times. Sample time point: patch test 3, about 24 weeks after DPC sensitization. Treatment denoted: therapeutic diphenylcyclopropenone sensitization with weekly scalp DPC. A single record per CDR3 protein comes from TCRdb applying MiXCR to the RACE reads. The table shows about 190,000 distinct CDR3 sequences, with about 22% occurring only once. This CDR3 comprises 14 residues. The germline V and J ends were trimmed by 9 bases and 1 base, with 16 bases remaining between them. Per the germline V gene, CDR1 is SGHRS and CDR2 is YFSETQ.

The rearrangement links TRBV5-1 to TRBJ2-5; D gene ambiguous. The clonotype originates from a woman between 40 and 50 years old with alopecia areata. Some clones in this sample may be carry-over from other donors' samples. The material sequenced was whole blood, taken in connection with sensitization to the hapten diphenylcyclopropenone (DPC). CDR3 protein: CATTDGRLQETQYF. In DNA form, the CDR3 reads TGCGCCACAACGGACGGGCGGCTCCAAGAGACCCAGTACTTC.